Listed here are 2 T cell receptor beta chains from one sample, sequenced in a study of blood T cell repertoires in COVID-19. The repertoire was sequenced with immunoSEQ multiplex PCR; TCRdb's copy has only in-frame clones and lacks some. Of some 70,000 clones in the sample, roughly 84% were seen once. The specimen was peripheral blood. The origin of the receptors is an elderly man with acute or convalescent COVID-19.

Only one count was recorded for this clone. The chain employs TRBV7-2 and TRBJ1-5, with 7 positions matching TRBD1. V lost 6 bases to trimming and J lost 4 bases; unmatched junction nucleotides: 6. CDR3 length: 14 residues. In germline, CDR1 is SGHTA, CDR2 FQGNSA. CDR3 DNA: TGTGCCAGCAGTCCTTCAGGGGGAAATCAGCCCCAGCATTTT. Translating gives CASSPSGGNQPQHF. The full variable domain, its missing parts supplied by reference TRBV7-2 and TRBJ1-5, is GAGVSQSPSNKVTEKGKDVELRCDPISGHTALYWYRQSLGQGLEFLIYFQGNSAPDKSGLPSDRFSAERTGGSVSTLTIQRTQQEDSAVYLCASSPSGGNQPQHFGDGTRLSIL.

The chain couples TRBV28 to TRBJ1-2, with a weak D call TRBD1 (6 bases). Germline V lookup: CDR1 MDHEN, CDR2 SYDVKM. CDR3 size: 14 residues. V was trimmed by 4 bases and J by 4 bases, leaving 13 bases between them. CDR3 protein: CASSSDSSVYGYTF. CDR3 coding DNA: TGTGCCAGCAGTTCGGACAGCTCCGTCTATGGCTACACCTTC.